This is a list of T cell receptor beta chains from one sample in a study of T-cell reconstitution after alpha-beta-depleted transplantation in children. One entry per CDR3 protein results from TCRdb running MiXCR on the PCR reads. The table shows hundreds of thousands of distinct CDR3 sequences, with roughly 33% occurring only once. The sequences come from PBMCs from the stem cell graft donor, collected from the stem cell graft. The source of these receptors is a human donor who donated a stem cell graft to a child with aplastic anemia. Each CDR3 is given with its conserved first and last residue. The order of the fields is D gene, V gene, clone size, J gene, CDR3 DNA, CDR3 protein. The D gene is left open where the match is weak. Size values are once, few and many counts, or a class for expanded clones, and some rows have none.

D gene: TRBD2; V gene: TRBV9; clone size: -; J gene: TRBJ2-7; CDR3 DNA: TGTGCCAGCAGCGTAGGGGCTAGCGGGAGTATTCCCCACGAGCAGTACTTC; CDR3 protein: CASSVGASGSIPHEQYF
D gene: -; V gene: TRBV20-1; clone size: many; J gene: TRBJ2-7; CDR3 DNA: TGCAGTTTACATAGGGGGTCCTACGAGCAGTACTTC; CDR3 protein: CSLHRGSYEQYF
D gene: TRBD2; V gene: TRBV18; clone size: few; J gene: TRBJ2-1; CDR3 DNA: TGTGCCAGCATTACGGGACTAGCGGGCTTCAATGAGCAGTTCTTC; CDR3 protein: CASITGLAGFNEQFF
D gene: TRBD1; V gene: TRBV12-3/TRBV12-4; clone size: few; J gene: TRBJ1-1; CDR3 DNA: TGTGCCAGCAGTTCCGCCTCCGGGACAGGCAAGGGAGGAAGTACTGAAGCTTTCTTT; CDR3 protein: CASSSASGTGKGGSTEAFF
D gene: TRBD1; V gene: TRBV14; clone size: few; J gene: TRBJ2-1; CDR3 DNA: TGTGCCAGCAGCCACTGGGACAGTTACAATGAGCAGTTCTTC; CDR3 protein: CASSHWDSYNEQFF
D gene: -; V gene: TRBV29-1; clone size: -; J gene: TRBJ2-1; CDR3 DNA: TGCAGCGTTGGGCCGGGTCTGGAGGAGTTCTTC; CDR3 protein: CSVGPGLEEFF
D gene: -; V gene: TRBV30; clone size: few; J gene: TRBJ1-1; CDR3 DNA: TGTGCCTGGATAGGAGCAGGGACGGCGTCTGAAGCTTTCTTT; CDR3 protein: CAWIGAGTASEAFF
D gene: -; V gene: TRBV27; clone size: once; J gene: TRBJ1-2; CDR3 DNA: TGTGCCAGCAGTTTCGAAGGCCGGGGCTACACCTTC; CDR3 protein: CASSFEGRGYTF
D gene: TRBD1; V gene: TRBV29-1; clone size: few; J gene: TRBJ2-1; CDR3 DNA: TGCAGCGGGATCGGACAGGGACGTACGACGGAGCAGTTCTTC; CDR3 protein: CSGIGQGRTTEQFF
D gene: TRBD1; V gene: TRBV30; clone size: -; J gene: TRBJ1-4; CDR3 DNA: TGTGCCTGGAGTTCGGGACAGTATAATGAAAAACTGTTTTTT; CDR3 protein: CAWSSGQYNEKLFF
D gene: -; V gene: TRBV12-3/TRBV12-4; clone size: few; J gene: TRBJ2-5; CDR3 DNA: TGTGCCAGCAGCGCGACTAGGGTAAGAGAGACCCAGTACTTC; CDR3 protein: CASSATRVRETQYF
D gene: -; V gene: TRBV7-3; clone size: few; J gene: TRBJ1-1; CDR3 DNA: TGTGCCAGCAGCCGTGACAGGTGGAACACTGAAGCTTTCTTT; CDR3 protein: CASSRDRWNTEAFF
D gene: TRBD1; V gene: TRBV9; clone size: few; J gene: TRBJ2-3; CDR3 DNA: TGTGCCAGCAGCGAATCGGGACAGGCAACAGATACGCAGTATTTT; CDR3 protein: CASSESGQATDTQYF
D gene: -; V gene: TRBV29-1; clone size: -; J gene: TRBJ1-1; CDR3 DNA: TGCAGCGTCGGCCCGGGTACTGAAGCTTTCTTT; CDR3 protein: CSVGPGTEAFF
D gene: TRBD1; V gene: TRBV20-1; clone size: -; J gene: TRBJ1-1; CDR3 DNA: TGCAGTGCTAGATTACAGGGGTTGAACACTGAAGCTTTCTTT; CDR3 protein: CSARLQGLNTEAFF
D gene: TRBD1; V gene: TRBV24-1; clone size: -; J gene: TRBJ1-1; CDR3 DNA: TGTGCCACCAGCGCCGGGACAGCGAACACTGAAGCTTTCTTT; CDR3 protein: CATSAGTANTEAFF
D gene: -; V gene: TRBV5-1; clone size: few; J gene: TRBJ2-7; CDR3 DNA: TGCGCCAGCAGCTTGGTCCGGCCCCACGAGCAGTACTTC; CDR3 protein: CASSLVRPHEQYF
D gene: -; V gene: TRBV29-1; clone size: few; J gene: TRBJ1-1; CDR3 DNA: TGCAGCGGGGGGGGATTGAACACTGAAGCTTTCTTT; CDR3 protein: CSGGGLNTEAFF